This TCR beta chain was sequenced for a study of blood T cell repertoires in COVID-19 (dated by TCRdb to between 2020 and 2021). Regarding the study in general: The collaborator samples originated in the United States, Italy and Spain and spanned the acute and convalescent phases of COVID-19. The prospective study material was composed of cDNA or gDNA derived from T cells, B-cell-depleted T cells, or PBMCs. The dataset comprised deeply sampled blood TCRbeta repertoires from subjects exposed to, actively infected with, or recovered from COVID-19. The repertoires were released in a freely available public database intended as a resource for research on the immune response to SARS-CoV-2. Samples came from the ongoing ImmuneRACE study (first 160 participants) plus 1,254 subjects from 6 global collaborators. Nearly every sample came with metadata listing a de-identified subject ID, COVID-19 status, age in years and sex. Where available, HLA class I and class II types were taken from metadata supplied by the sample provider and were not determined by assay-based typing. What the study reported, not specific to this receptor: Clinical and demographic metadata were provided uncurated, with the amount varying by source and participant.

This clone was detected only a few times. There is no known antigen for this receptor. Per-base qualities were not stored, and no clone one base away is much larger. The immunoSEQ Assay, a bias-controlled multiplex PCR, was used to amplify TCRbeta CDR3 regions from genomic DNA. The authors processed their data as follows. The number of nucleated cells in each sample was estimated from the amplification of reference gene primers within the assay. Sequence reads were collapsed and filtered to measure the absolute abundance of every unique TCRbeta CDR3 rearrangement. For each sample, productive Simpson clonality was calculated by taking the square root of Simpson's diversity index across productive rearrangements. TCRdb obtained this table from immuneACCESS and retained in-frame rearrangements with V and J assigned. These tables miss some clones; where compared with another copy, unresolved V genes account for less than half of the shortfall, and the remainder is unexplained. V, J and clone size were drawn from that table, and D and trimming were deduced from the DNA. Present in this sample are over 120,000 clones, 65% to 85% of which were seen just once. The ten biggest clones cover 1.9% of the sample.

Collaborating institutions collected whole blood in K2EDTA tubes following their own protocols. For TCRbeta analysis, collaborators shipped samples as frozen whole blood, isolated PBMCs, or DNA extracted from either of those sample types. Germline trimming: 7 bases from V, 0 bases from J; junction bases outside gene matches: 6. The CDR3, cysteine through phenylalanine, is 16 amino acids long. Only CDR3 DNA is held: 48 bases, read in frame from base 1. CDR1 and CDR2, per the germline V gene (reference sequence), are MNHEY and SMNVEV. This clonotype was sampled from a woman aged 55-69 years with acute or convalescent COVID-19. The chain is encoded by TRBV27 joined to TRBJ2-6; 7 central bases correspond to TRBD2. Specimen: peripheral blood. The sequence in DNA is TGTGCCAGCACGGGTAGCGGGTACTCTGGGGCCAACGTCCTGACTTTC. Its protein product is CASTGSGYSGANVLTF. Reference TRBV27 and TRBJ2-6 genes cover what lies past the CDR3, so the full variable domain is EAQVTQNPRYLITVTGKKLTVTCSQNMNHEYMSWYRQDPGLGLRQIYYSMNVEVTDKGDVPEGYKVSRKEKRNFPLILESPSPNQTSLYFCASTGSGYSGANVLTFGAGSRLTVL.